The text below deals with one T cell receptor beta chain. The antigen remains unidentified. CDR1 is LGHDT and CDR2 is YNNKEL in the germline V gene (reference sequence). V lost 4 bases, J lost 1 base, and 7 bases lay in between. The CDR3 consists of 14 residues. In the ViraFEST assay, antigen-specific CD4+ clonotypes were identified by expansion after peptide-pool stimulation. With more than 9 days of culture completed, CD4+ T cells were isolated. Two doses of either BNT162b2 or mRNA-1273 were given to each participant. This entry belongs to a study of vaccination effects on CD4 cells after COVID-19. Whole-study results and caveats: Convalescent patients in the study were few, and early post-infection timepoints were absent.

The assay was immunoSEQ multiplex PCR, and TCRdb's table has in-frame clones only and misses some. Among about 22,000 clones listed, around 70% were seen once. V and J are TRBV3-1 (or the pseudogene TRBV3-2) and TRBJ2-2; unclear D gene. This specimen consisted of CD4+ T cells from PBMCs cultured with SARS-CoV-2 spike peptides, obtained after COVID-19 vaccination. The receptor comes from a human donor who received a COVID-19 vaccine. Here the CDR3 reads CASSRLGNTGELFF. DNA for the CDR3: TGTGCCAGCAGCCGCCTCGGGAACACCGGGGAGCTGTTTTTT.